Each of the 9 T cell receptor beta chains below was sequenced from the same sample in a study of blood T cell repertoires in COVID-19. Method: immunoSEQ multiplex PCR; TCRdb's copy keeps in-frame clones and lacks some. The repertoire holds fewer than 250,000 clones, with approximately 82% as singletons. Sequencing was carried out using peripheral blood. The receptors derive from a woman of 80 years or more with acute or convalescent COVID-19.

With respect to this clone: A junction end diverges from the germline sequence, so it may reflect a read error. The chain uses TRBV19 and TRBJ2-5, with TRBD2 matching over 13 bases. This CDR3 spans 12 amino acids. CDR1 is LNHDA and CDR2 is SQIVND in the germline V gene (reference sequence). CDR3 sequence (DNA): TGTGCCAGTAGTGCAACTAGCGGGGGGGCTGACTTC. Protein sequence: CASSATSGGADF. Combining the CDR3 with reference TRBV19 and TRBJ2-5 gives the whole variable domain DGGITQSPKYLFRKEGQNVTLSCEQNLNHDAMYWYRQDPGQGLRLIYYSQIVNDFQKGDIAEGYSVSREKKESFPLTVTSAQKNPTAFYLCASSATSGGADFGPGTRLLVL.

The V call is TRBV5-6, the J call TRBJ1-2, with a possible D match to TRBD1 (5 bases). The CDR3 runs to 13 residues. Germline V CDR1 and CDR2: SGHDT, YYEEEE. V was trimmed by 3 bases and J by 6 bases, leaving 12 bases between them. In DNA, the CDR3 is TGTGCCAGCAGCTGGACAAAGAGTCATGGCTACACCTTC. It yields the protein CASSWTKSHGYTF.

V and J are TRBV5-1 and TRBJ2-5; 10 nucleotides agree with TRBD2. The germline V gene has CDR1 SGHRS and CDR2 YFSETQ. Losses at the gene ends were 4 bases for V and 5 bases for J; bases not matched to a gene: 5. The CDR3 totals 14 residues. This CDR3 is CASSASGRGETQYF. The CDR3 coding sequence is TGCGCCAGCAGCGCGAGCGGGAGGGGTGAGACCCAGTACTTC.

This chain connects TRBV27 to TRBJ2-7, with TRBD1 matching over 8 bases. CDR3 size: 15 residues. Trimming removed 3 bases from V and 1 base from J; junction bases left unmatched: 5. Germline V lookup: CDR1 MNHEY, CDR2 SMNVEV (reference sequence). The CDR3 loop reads CASSFPGQESYEQYF. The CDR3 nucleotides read TGTGCCAGCAGTTTCCCGGGACAGGAGTCCTACGAGCAGTACTTC.

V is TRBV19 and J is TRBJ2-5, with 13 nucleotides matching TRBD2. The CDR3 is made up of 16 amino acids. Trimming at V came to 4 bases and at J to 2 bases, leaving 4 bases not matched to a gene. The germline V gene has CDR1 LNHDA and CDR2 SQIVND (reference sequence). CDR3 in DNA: TGTGCCAGTAGTAGGACTAGCGGGGGAAAACAAGAGACCCAGTACTTC. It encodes CASSRTSGGKQETQYF.

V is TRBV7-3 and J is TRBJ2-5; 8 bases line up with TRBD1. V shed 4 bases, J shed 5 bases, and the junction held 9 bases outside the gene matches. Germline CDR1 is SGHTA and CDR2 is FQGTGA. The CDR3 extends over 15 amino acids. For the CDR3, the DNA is TGTGCCAGCAGCTCGAGGACAGGGCATCGGGAGACCCAGTACTTC. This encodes CASSSRTGHRETQYF.

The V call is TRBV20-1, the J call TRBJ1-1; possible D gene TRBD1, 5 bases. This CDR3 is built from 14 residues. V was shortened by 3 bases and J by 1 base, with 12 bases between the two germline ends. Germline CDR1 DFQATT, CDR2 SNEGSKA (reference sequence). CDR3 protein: CSASRAGSNTEAFF. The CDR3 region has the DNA TGCAGTGCTAGTCGCGCAGGGTCGAACACTGAAGCTTTCTTT.

In DNA form, the CDR3 reads TGTGCCAGCAGCTTAGGGACAGGGACTAACTATGGCTACACCTTC. It is translated as CASSLGTGTNYGYTF. The V gene is TRBV7-8, the J gene TRBJ1-2; 8 nucleotides align to TRBD1. Germline assignment: CDR1 SGHVS and CDR2 FQNEAQ. The CDR3 loop spans 15 amino acids. J lost 0 bases, V lost 1 base, and 1 base had no gene match.

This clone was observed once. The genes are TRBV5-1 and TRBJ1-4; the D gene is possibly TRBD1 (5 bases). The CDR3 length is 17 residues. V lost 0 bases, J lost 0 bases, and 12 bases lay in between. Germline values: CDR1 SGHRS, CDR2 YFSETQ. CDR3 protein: CASSLGMGQTTNEKLFF. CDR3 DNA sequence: TGCGCCAGCAGCTTGGGAATGGGGCAGACAACTAATGAAAAACTGTTTTTT.